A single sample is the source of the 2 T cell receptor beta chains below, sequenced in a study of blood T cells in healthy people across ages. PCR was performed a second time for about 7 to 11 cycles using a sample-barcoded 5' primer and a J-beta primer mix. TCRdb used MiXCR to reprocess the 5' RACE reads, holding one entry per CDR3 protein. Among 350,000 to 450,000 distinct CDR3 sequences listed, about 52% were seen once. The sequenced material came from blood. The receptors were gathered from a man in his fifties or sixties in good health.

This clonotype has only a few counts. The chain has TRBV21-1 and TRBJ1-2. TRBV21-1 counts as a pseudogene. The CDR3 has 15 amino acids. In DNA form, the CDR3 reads TGTGCCAGCAGCAAATGGGGTGAGCCCAACTATGGCTACACCTTC. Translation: CASSKWGEPNYGYTF.

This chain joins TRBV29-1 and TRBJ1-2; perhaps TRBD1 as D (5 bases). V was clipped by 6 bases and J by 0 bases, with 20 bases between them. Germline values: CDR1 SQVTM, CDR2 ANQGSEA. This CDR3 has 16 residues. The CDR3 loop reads CSVIGTIAGANYGYTF. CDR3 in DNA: TGCAGCGTCATAGGGACTATAGCAGGCGCTAACTATGGCTACACCTTC.